A single sample gave rise to the 21 T cell receptor beta chains below, sequenced in a study of T and B cells in COVID-19 patients. TRB rearrangements were amplified by multiplex PCR with BIOMED2 TRB-A/B primers. TCRdb itself ran the multiplex PCR reads through MiXCR, one entry per CDR3 protein. The sample lists approximately 15,000 distinct CDR3 sequences, around 30% occurring once. From blood, about 240-550 ng of genomic DNA served as TRB template. The sample comprised blood. Source of these receptors: a human donor who had recovered from COVID-19.

The genes are TRBV27 and TRBJ2-1; 10 nucleotides line up with TRBD2. The germline V gene has CDR1 MNHEY and CDR2 SMNVEV (reference sequence). The CDR3 covers 16 residues. V dropped 4 bases and J dropped 7; count of bases not matched to a gene: 10. The CDR3 nucleotides are TGTGCCAGCAGTTCCCACCTAGCGGGAGCGTTGAATGAGCAGTTCTTC. This codes for CASSSHLAGALNEQFF.

This chain joins TRBV19 and TRBJ2-1, with 10 bases fitting TRBD1. From germline, CDR1 is LNHDA and CDR2 SQIVND (reference sequence). The CDR3 has 16 residues. The V segment lost 9 bases and the J segment 2 bases; nucleotides outside the gene matches: 10. The CDR3 DNA reads TGTGCCAGGCCCCCGGGACAGGGGTACCCCTACAATGAGCAGTTCTTC. Translated: CARPPGQGYPYNEQFF. The variable domain in full, with the rest retrieved from reference TRBV19 and TRBJ2-1, is DGGITQSPKYLFRKEGQNVTLSCEQNLNHDAMYWYRQDPGQGLRLIYYSQIVNDFQKGDIAEGYSVSREKKESFPLTVTSAQKNPTAFYLCARPPGQGYPYNEQFFGPGTRLTVL.

In its sample, this clonotype was seen a few times. Here the CDR3 reads CASRGEGGGLGGANVLTF. The CDR3, as DNA: TGTGCCAGCAGAGGAGAAGGGGGGGGCTTGGGCGGGGCCAACGTCCTGACTTTC. The chain couples TRBV6-1 to TRBJ2-6, with D possibly TRBD2 on 7 matching bases. Per the germline V gene, CDR1 is MNHNS and CDR2 is SASEGT. The CDR3 is 18 residues long. Trimming took 6 bases from V and 4 from J, leaving 22 bases between them.

This clonotype was seen many times. The chain couples TRBV19 to TRBJ1-2; D is undetermined. Germline V lookup: CDR1 LNHDA, CDR2 SQIVND (reference sequence). V lost 5 bases and J lost 4, with 14 bases in between. The CDR3 runs to 14 residues. CDR3 coding DNA: TGTGCCAGTAGTCCCAAGGGCTGGATCTATGGCTACACCTTC. Protein sequence: CASSPKGWIYGYTF. Supplemented by reference TRBV19 and TRBJ1-2, the full variable domain reads DGGITQSPKYLFRKEGQNVTLSCEQNLNHDAMYWYRQDPGQGLRLIYYSQIVNDFQKGDIAEGYSVSREKKESFPLTVTSAQKNPTAFYLCASSPKGWIYGYTFGSGTRLTVV.

V and J are TRBV11-3 and TRBJ1-2; D ambiguous. The V and J ends lost 7 bases and 8 bases respectively, with 20 bases between them. The CDR3 is 14 amino acids. Germline V gene data show CDR1 as SGHNT and CDR2 as YENEEA. CDR3 in DNA: TGTGCCAGCAACCCATTCGGGCAATCGGGCGGCTACACCTTC. This sequence encodes CASNPFGQSGGYTF. The variable domain in full, with the rest retrieved from reference TRBV11-3 and TRBJ1-2, is EAGVVQSPRYKIIEKKQPVAFWCNPISGHNTLYWYLQNLGQGPELLIRYENEEAVDDSQLPKDRFSAERLKGVDSTLKIQPAELGDSAVYLCASNPFGQSGGYTFGSGTRLTVV.

In its sample, this clonotype ranks as medium-sized. V gene TRBV18 combines with J gene TRBJ2-2; possibly TRBD1 or TRBD2 for D (5 bases each). CDR1 and CDR2 from the germline V gene are KGHSH and LQKENI. The V and J ends lost 0 bases and 4 bases respectively, with 12 bases between them. CDR3 size: 16 residues. CDR3 bases: TGTGCCAGCTCACCACCGCCCGGGGCGGCCACCGGGGAGCTGTTTTTT. It translates to CASSPPPGAATGELFF. Variable domain in full (rest from reference TRBV18 and TRBJ2-2): NAGVMQNPRHLVRRRGQEARLRCSPMKGHSHVYWYRQLPEEGLKFMVYLQKENIIDESGMPKERFSAEFPKEGPSILRIQQVVRGDSAAYFCASSPPPGAATGELFFGEGSRLTVL.

This clonotype is deemed medium-sized (0.01 to 0.1%). The rearrangement links TRBV19 to TRBJ1-1; D unresolved. V was clipped by 0 bases and J by 11 bases, with 16 bases between them. The CDR3 has 14 amino acids. The germline gives CDR1 LNHDA, CDR2 SQIVND (reference sequence). The CDR3 sequence is CASSIDALGGRAFF. The CDR3 nucleotides read TGTGCCAGTAGTATAGATGCGTTGGGAGGGAGGGCTTTCTTT.

The chain couples TRBV18 to TRBJ2-7; 8 bases line up with TRBD1. The CDR3 is 14 amino acids. Germline V gene lookup returns CDR1 KGHSH and CDR2 LQKENI. After removal of 4 bases from V and 2 bases from J, the junction contained 4 bases not matched to a gene. CDR3 residues: CASSLGTGPYEQYF. The CDR3 nucleotides are TGTGCCAGCTCACTGGGGACAGGTCCCTACGAGCAGTACTTC.

This clonotype was observed at least ten times. V and J are TRBV30 and TRBJ2-7, with 7 nucleotides matching TRBD2. The germline gives CDR1 GTSNPN, CDR2 SVGIG (reference sequence). This CDR3 comprises 13 residues. Trimming removed 2 bases from V and 4 bases from J; junction bases left unmatched: 5. The CDR3 nucleotides are TGTGCCTGGAGTTTAGGGAGGGGTTACGAGCAGTACTTC. Encoded protein: CAWSLGRGYEQYF.

This sequence joins TRBV6-2 or TRBV6-3 and TRBJ2-5, with 11 bases matching TRBD2. There are 14 residues in the CDR3. Germline CDR1 MNHEY, CDR2 SVGEGT. The ends lost 4 bases at V and 7 bases at J; junction bases unmatched: 5. In nucleotides, the CDR3 is TGTGCCAGCAGTTTAGCGGGAGGGCCTTTGACCCAGTACTTC. Translating it yields CASSLAGGPLTQYF.

The gene calls are TRBV29-1 and TRBJ2-7; the match to TRBD1 covers 7 bases. Germline CDR1 SQVTM, CDR2 ANQGSEA. V was clipped by 6 bases and J by 2 bases; unmatched bases: 7. The CDR3 spans 13 residues. The CDR3 loop is CSVGDSATYEQYF. The DNA for the CDR3 is TGCAGCGTCGGGGACAGCGCGACCTACGAGCAGTACTTC.

This clonotype was observed a handful of times. The V and J genes are TRBV4-3 and TRBJ2-1; TRBD2 agrees at 8 bases. The germline V gene has CDR1 LGHNA and CDR2 YSLEER. This CDR3 is 16 amino acids long. V lost 1 base and J lost 8; bases outside the gene matches: 10. CDR3 in DNA: TGCGCCAGCAGCCAAGTCGGTCGGGAGGGACGCGATGAGCAGTTCTTC. This codes for CASSQVGREGRDEQFF.

V usage is TRBV6-5 and J usage is TRBJ1-3; D is undetermined. Looked up from germline, CDR1 is MNHEY and CDR2 is SVGAGI. This CDR3 region has 15 residues. Trimming shortened V by 7 bases and J by 0 bases, and 13 bases separated the two germline ends. The DNA of the CDR3 is TGTGCCAGCACGCCCTTAAGGACCTCTGGAAACACCATATATTTT. This codes for CASTPLRTSGNTIYF.

The rearrangement uses TRBV13 and TRBJ2-7; TRBD2 agrees at 10 bases. The germline CDR1 and CDR2 sequences are PRHDT and FYEKMQ (reference sequence). The CDR3 runs to 17 residues. J was trimmed by 0 bases and V by 5 bases; bases with no gene match: 10. The CDR3 here is CASSPGLAATSSYEQYF. The CDR3 DNA is TGTGCCAGCAGCCCAGGACTAGCGGCAACTAGCTCCTACGAGCAGTACTTC.

This clonotype was detected only a few times. The chain joins TRBV5-4 to TRBJ1-2, with 10 positions matching TRBD1. The CDR3 is 13 amino acids. The germline CDR1 and CDR2 sequences are SGHNT and YYREEE (reference sequence). With V trimmed by 4 bases and J by 7 bases, 4 bases remained unmatched. The CDR3 is CASSPRQGAGYTF. The CDR3 DNA is TGTGCCAGCAGCCCACGACAGGGGGCTGGCTACACCTTC.

By its share, this clonotype is medium-sized (0.01 to 0.1%). The chain links TRBV6-5 to TRBJ2-7; a possible D gene is TRBD1 (7 bases). The CDR3 covers 15 residues. Per the germline V gene, CDR1 is MNHEY and CDR2 is SVGAGI. V was clipped by 6 bases and J by 4 bases, with 19 bases between them. The CDR3 DNA follows: TGTGCCAGCAGCTACCTCAGGGGGGCCGGGTACGAGCAGTACTTC. Residues: CASSYLRGAGYEQYF.

By share, this clonotype counts as medium-sized. V gene TRBV30 combines with J gene TRBJ2-1, with TRBD2 matching 13 bases. After removal of 2 bases from V and 4 bases from J, the junction contained 2 bases not matched to a gene. In germline, CDR1 is GTSNPN, CDR2 SVGIG (reference sequence). The CDR3 is 15 residues long. CDR3 DNA: TGTGCCTGGAGTACGACTAGCGGGAGGTACAATGAGCAGTTCTTC. This gives the protein CAWSTTSGRYNEQFF.

This clonotype was observed a handful of times. Its ends do not fully match the called genes, so a read error is possible. This chain uses TRBV12-3 or TRBV12-4 with TRBJ2-2; 9 bases are shared with TRBD2. This CDR3 region has 21 residues. CDR3 DNA: TGTGCCATCAGTGAATTAAACTTTGCGGGGGGGCTACGGTCGGGCACCGGGGAGCTGTTTTTT. Protein: CAISELNFAGGLRSGTGELFF.

By frequency in the sample, this clonotype is medium-sized. This chain uses TRBV29-1 with TRBJ2-3, with D possibly TRBD2 on 7 matching bases. The CDR3 totals 14 residues. Germline values: CDR1 SQVTM, CDR2 ANQGSEA. Between the trimmed V and J ends, which lost 5 bases and 8 bases, there was a span of 20 bases. The CDR3 coding sequence is TGCAGCGTTAAAGTCGCGGGGGCCCTATCTACGCAGTATTTT. This sequence encodes CSVKVAGALSTQYF.

To note about this clonotype: This clone may be a read error of a much larger clone one base away. The chain combines TRBV19 with TRBJ2-5, with D perhaps TRBD2 (5 bases). The V end was cut by 4 bases, the J end by 7 bases, with 13 bases between. The length of the CDR3 is 13 residues. CDR1 LNHDA and CDR2 SQIVND come from the germline V gene (reference sequence). The CDR3 loop is CASSTLVGGTQYF. CDR3 nucleotide sequence: TGTGCCAGTAGTACCCTAGTCGGAGGGACCCAGTACTTC.

This clonotype was picked up a small number of times. The V and J genes are TRBV7-9 and TRBJ1-5; maybe TRBD1 (6 bases). CDR3 length equals 12 residues. Germline CDR1 is SEHNR and CDR2 is FQNEAQ (reference sequence). Trimming took off 3 bases at V and 8 bases at J, with 8 bases between the two ends. CDR3 loop: CASSLAGEPQHF. The CDR3 DNA reads TGTGCCAGCAGCTTGGCAGGGGAGCCCCAGCATTTT.